This TCR beta chain was profiled in a study of blood T cell repertoires in COVID-19. Across the whole study: Donors in the United States, Italy and Spain gave samples during acute or convalescent COVID-19. PBMCs, B-cell-depleted T cells, or T cells were the source of the cDNA or gDNA that made up the material.

In the authors' methods: Researchers report that nucleated cell counts were estimated from reference gene primer amplification. Assay: immunoSEQ multiplex PCR; the TCRdb copy retains only in-frame clones and omits some. From that table come the V and J calls and clone size; the DNA was used to work out D and trimming. The sample records 50,000 or so clones, roughly 77% being singletons. The receptor's source is a human donor with active or convalescent COVID-19. The donor label of this sample is uncertain. Sequencing was done on a sample of peripheral blood.

CDR3 DNA: TGTGCCAGCAGCCAAGCCGGGACATCCCTGGGCGAGCAGTACTTC. Its translation is CASSQAGTSLGEQYF. This chain joins TRBV14 and TRBJ2-7; a possible D gene is TRBD1 (6 bases). This CDR3 has 15 amino acids. V shed 1 base and J shed 6 bases, with 16 bases lying between them. Looked up from germline, CDR1 is SGHDN and CDR2 is FVKESK.